The TCR beta chain under discussion was sequenced for a study of neurological immune-mediated disorders. This clonotype was counted at least ten times. Its antigen is still unknown. Specified time point: longitudinal time-point 1 (baseline). As for the cDNA, it was generated by 5'RACE with 10-nucleotide random UMIs. TCRdb re-called the 5' RACE reads through MiXCR, storing one row per CDR3 protein. The sample includes some 54,000 distinct CDR3 sequences, roughly 10% seen only once; the top ten take 6.5% to 8.5%. General study points: The study found no CDR3 amino acid sequences shared by expanded clones across subjects, suggesting private repertoires in all groups. Patients with HTLV-1-associated myelopathy had the highest level of TCR clonal expansion, whereas patients with multiple sclerosis had the lowest level, falling beneath the level found in healthy controls.

Trimming removed 5 bases from V and 0 bases from J, with 13 bases in between. Germline assignment: CDR1 DFQATT and CDR2 SNEGSKA (reference sequence). The CDR3 runs 14 residues. This clonotype was obtained from a male donor with HTLV-1-associated myelopathy (HAM/TSP). The specimen was PBMCs. The J gene is TRBJ2-5, the V gene TRBV20-1, with a tentative D call TRBD2 (6 bases). CDR3 in amino acids: CSAWRAGNQETQYF. The DNA for the CDR3 is TGCAGTGCTTGGAGAGCGGGTAACCAAGAGACCCAGTACTTC.